This TCR beta chain was identified during a study of cytomegalovirus exposure and HLA in healthy donors. Study-wide results and limits: Beyond CMV serostatus, there was no information to go on about immune exposure. High sensitivity and specificity were reportedly achieved when the classifier diagnosed cytomegalovirus status. Despite most TCR sequences being rare, some public TCRs occurred in many donors.

Losses at the gene ends were 3 bases for V and 9 bases for J; bases not matched to a gene: 8. Looked up from germline, CDR1 is SGHVS and CDR2 is FNYEAQ. This CDR3 spans 14 amino acids. Researchers ran the PCR with 60 Vbeta and 13 Jbeta primers. Measured with immunoSEQ multiplex PCR; TCRdb has only the in-frame clones, and not every one. Of more than 80,000 clones detected, 60% to 85% appear once; the ten largest clones hold 5.5% to 7%. This clone showed up just a few times. Its antigen is not known. The sequencing input was PBMCs. This TCR derives from a man between 18 and 35 years old in good health and CMV-seropositive. The rearrangement links TRBV7-6 to TRBJ2-5; 9 bases line up with TRBD1. The DNA of the CDR3 is TGTGCCAGCAGCTTGGGACAGGGCACAGGGGCCCAGTACTTC. Translated, it gives CASSLGQGTGAQYF.